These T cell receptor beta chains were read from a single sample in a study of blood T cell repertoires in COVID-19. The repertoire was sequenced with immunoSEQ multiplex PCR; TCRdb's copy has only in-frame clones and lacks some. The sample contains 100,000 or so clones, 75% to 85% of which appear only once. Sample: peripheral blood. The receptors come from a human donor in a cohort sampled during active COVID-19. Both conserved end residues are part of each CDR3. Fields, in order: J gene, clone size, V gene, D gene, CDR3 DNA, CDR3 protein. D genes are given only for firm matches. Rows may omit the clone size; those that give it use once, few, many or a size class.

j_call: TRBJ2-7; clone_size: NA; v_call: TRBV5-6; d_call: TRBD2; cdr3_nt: TGTGCCAGCAGCACCGGGACTAGCGCGTACGAGCAGTACTTC; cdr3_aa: CASSTGTSAYEQYF
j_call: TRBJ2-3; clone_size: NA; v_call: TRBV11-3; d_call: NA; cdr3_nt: TGTGCCAGCAGCTCTTTCAGCACAGATACGCAGTATTTT; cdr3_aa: CASSSFSTDTQYF
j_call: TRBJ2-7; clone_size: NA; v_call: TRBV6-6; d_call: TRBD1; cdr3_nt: TGTGCCAGCAGTTACGGACAGGGGGCCTACGAGCAGTACTTC; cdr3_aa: CASSYGQGAYEQYF
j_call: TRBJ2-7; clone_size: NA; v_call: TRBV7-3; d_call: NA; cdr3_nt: TGTGCCAGCAGCAACACCTCCGGGTCCTACGAGCAGTACTTC; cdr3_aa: CASSNTSGSYEQYF
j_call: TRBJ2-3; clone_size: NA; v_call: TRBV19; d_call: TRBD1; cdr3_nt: TGTGCCAGTCGAAACAGGGGGGATAGCACAGATACGCAGTATTTT; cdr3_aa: CASRNRGDSTDTQYF
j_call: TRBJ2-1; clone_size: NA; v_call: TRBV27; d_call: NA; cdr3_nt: TGTGCCAGCATGCGGAGGGGTCTTCTCTATGAGCAGTTCTTC; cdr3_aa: CASMRRGLLYEQFF
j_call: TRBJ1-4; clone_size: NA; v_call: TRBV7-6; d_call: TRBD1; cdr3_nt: TGTGCCAGCAGCTTAAGCCCCCAGGGGGCGGGTGAAAAACTGTTTTTT; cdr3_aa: CASSLSPQGAGEKLFF
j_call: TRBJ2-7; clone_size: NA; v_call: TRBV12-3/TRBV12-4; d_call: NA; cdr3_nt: TGTGCCAGCAGTTTAACTAGCTCCTACGAGCAGTACTTC; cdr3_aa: CASSLTSSYEQYF
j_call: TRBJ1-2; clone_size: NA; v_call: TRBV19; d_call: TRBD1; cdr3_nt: TGTGCCGGTACCTCCCGGGACAGGGGGCGGGAGGGCTACACCTTC; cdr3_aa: CAGTSRDRGREGYTF
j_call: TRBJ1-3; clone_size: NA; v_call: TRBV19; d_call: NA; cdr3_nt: TGTGCCAGTATCTCTGGGCGCTCTGGAAACACCATATATTTT; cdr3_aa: CASISGRSGNTIYF
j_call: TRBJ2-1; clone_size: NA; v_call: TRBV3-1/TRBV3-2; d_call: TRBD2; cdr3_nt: TGTGCCAGCCAGTTGGGCGGGAGCGGCCAGGTCTACAATGAGCAGTTCTTC; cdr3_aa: CASQLGGSGQVYNEQFF
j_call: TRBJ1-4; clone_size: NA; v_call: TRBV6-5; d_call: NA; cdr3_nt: TGTGCCAGCAGGGTGGGGGGTAATAATGAAAAACTGTTTTTT; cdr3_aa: CASRVGGNNEKLFF
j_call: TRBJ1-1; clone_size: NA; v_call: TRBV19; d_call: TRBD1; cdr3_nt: TGTGCCAGTAAGGAAGACAGGGGAGTAACTGAAGCTTTCTTT; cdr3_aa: CASKEDRGVTEAFF
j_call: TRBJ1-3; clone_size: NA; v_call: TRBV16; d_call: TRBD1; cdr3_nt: TGTGCCAGCAGCCAGGACAGGAATGGAAACACCATATATTTT; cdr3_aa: CASSQDRNGNTIYF
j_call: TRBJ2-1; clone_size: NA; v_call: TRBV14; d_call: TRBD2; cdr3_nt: TGTGCCAGCAGCCCACCGACTAGCGGGATCCCGACTAGTGAGCAGTTCTTC; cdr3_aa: CASSPPTSGIPTSEQFF
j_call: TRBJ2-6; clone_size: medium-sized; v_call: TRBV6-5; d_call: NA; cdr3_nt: TGTGCCAGCAGTTACTCGATACAGGGGGCCAACGTCCTGACTTTC; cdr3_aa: CASSYSIQGANVLTF
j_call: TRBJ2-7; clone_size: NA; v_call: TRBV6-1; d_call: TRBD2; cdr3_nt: TGTGCCAGCAGTGAGTCGGGACTAGCGGGAGCCCACTACGAGCAGTACTTC; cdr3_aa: CASSESGLAGAHYEQYF
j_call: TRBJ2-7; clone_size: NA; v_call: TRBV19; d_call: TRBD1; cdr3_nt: TGTGCCAGTAGTATCGGGACAGGGGAATACGAGCAGTACTTC; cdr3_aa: CASSIGTGEYEQYF
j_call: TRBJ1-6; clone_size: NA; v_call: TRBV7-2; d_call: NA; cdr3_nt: TGTGCCAGCAGCGCACAGGGTTCCTATAATTCACCCCTCCACTTT; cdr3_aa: CASSAQGSYNSPLHF
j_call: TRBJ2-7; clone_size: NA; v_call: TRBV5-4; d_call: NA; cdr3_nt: TGTGCCAGCAGGTCACAGGGCCCTTCCTACGAGCAGTACTTC; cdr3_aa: CASRSQGPSYEQYF
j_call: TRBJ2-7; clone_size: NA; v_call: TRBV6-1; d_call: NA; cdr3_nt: TGTGCCAGCAGTGAAGCAGACAGTCGAAGGGAGCAGTACTTC; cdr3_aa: CASSEADSRREQYF
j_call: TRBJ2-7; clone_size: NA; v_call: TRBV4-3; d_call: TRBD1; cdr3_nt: TGCGCCAGCAGCCAAAGAGGGACAGGCCGAGCCTACGAGCAGTACTTC; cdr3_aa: CASSQRGTGRAYEQYF
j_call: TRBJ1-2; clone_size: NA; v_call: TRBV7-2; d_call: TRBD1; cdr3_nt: TGTGCCAGCATCCTGGGGACAGTTTCTGGCTACACCTTC; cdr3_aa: CASILGTVSGYTF
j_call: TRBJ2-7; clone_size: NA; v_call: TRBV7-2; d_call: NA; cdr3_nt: TGTGCCAGCAGCTTGATTCCACAACAGGGCGGCGAGCAGTACTTC; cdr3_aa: CASSLIPQQGGEQYF
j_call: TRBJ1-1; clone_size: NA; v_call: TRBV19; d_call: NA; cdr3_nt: TGTGCCAGTAGTATCAGGGGCACGACTGAAGCTTTCTTT; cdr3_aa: CASSIRGTTEAFF
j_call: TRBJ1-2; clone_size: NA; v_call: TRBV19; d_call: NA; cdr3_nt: TGTGCCAGTAGTATGGATGGACAGTATGTGGGCTACACCTTC; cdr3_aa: CASSMDGQYVGYTF
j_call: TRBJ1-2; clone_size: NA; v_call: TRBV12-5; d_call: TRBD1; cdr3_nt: TGTGCTAGTGGTAAAAACAGGGGGCAGGTCTATGGCTACACCTTC; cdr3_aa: CASGKNRGQVYGYTF
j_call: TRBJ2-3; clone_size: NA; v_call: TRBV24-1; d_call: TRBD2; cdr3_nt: TGTGCCACCAGTGACATAACTAGCGGGTACGGGGATACGCAGTATTTT; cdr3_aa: CATSDITSGYGDTQYF
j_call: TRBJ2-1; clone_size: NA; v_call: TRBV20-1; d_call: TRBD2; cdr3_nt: TGCAGTGCTAGTCCCATTAGCGGGGGGCGGAATGAGCAGTTCTTC; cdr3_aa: CSASPISGGRNEQFF
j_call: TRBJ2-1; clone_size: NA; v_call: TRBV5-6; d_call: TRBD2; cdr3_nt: TGTGCCAGCAGCTTGGAGTCAGCGGGAGGGGCCAATGAGCAGTTCTTC; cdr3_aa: CASSLESAGGANEQFF
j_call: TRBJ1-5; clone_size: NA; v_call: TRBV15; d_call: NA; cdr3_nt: TGTGCCACCAGCAGAGGTCTTGGACTCAATCAGCCCCAGCATTTT; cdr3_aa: CATSRGLGLNQPQHF
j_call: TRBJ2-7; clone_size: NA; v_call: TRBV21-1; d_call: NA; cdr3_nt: TGTGCCAGCAGCAAATTAGCTGGACACTCCGATATCTACGAGCAGTACTTC; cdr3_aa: CASSKLAGHSDIYEQYF
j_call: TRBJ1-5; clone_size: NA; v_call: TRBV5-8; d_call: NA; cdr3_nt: TGTGCCAGCAGCCGCGGCACGTTCAATCAGCCCCAGCATTTT; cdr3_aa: CASSRGTFNQPQHF
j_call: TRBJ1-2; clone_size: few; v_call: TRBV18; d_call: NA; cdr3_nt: TGTGCCAGCTCACCAGACAGAGACTATGGCTACACCTTC; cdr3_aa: CASSPDRDYGYTF
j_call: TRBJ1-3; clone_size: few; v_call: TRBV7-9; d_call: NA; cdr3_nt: TGTGCCAGCAGCTTACTTATCTCTGGAAACACCATATATTTT; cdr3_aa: CASSLLISGNTIYF
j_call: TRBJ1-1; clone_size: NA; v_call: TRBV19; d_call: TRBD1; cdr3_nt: TGTGCCAGTAGGGACAGGAGGAACACTGAAGCTTTCTTT; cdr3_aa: CASRDRRNTEAFF
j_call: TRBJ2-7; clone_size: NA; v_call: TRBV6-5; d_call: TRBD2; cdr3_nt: TGTGCCAGCAGTAGGGAGGGGAGGTACGAGCAGTACTTC; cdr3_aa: CASSREGRYEQYF
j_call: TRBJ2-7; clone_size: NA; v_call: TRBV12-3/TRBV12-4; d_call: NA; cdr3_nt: TGTGCCAGCAGTTTTGGACAGAACGAGCAGTACTTC; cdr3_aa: CASSFGQNEQYF
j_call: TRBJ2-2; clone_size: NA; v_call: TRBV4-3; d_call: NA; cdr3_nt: TGCGCCAGCAGCCAAGATGTAAGGGTCCAGGGGTACACCGGGGAGCTGTTTTTT; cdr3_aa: CASSQDVRVQGYTGELFF
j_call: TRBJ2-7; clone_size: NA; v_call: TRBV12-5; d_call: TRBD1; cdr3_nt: TGTGCTAGTGGTTTTACAGGGGCCTACGAGCAGTACTTC; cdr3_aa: CASGFTGAYEQYF
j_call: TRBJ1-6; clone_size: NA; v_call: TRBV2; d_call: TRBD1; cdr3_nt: TGTGCCAGCGGAGACAGGGTCGATAATTCACCCCTCCACTTT; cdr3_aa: CASGDRVDNSPLHF
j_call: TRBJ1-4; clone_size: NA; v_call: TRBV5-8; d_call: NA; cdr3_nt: TGTGCCAGCAGCTCACTAGGACGGTATAAAAATGAAAAACTGTTTTTT; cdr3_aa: CASSSLGRYKNEKLFF
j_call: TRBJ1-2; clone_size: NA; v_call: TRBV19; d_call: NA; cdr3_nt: TGTGCCAGTAGTTCAAGGAGCGGGAATGGCTACACCTTC; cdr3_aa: CASSSRSGNGYTF
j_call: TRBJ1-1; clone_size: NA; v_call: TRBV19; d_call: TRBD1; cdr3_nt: TGTGCCAGTAGGGACCTACAGGGGACGAACACTGAAGCTTTCTTT; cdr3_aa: CASRDLQGTNTEAFF
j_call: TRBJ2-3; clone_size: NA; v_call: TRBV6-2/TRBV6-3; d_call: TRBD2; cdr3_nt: TGTGCCAGCAGTTACCCCCAACCACGGGGCAAAGCGGGGGTCACAGATACGCAGTATTTT; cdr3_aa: CASSYPQPRGKAGVTDTQYF
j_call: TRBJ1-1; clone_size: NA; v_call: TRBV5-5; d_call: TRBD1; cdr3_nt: TGTGCCAGCAGCCCAAGGACAGGGTTGGTCTCTGAAGCTTTCTTT; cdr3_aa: CASSPRTGLVSEAFF
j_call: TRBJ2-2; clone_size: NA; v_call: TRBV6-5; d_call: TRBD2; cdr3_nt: TGTGCCAGCAGAACCGGGACTACGGGCACCGGGGAGCTGTTTTTT; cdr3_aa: CASRTGTTGTGELFF
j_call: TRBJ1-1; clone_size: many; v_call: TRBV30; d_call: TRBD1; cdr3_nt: TGTGCCGGGAGGATGGGACAGGGGATGGGGAACACTGAAGCTTTCTTT; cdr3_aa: CAGRMGQGMGNTEAFF
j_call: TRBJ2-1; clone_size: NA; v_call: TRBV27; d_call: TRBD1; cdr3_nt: TGTGCCAGCAGATCGGGCACAGGGGGTGTTAGCTCCTACAATGAGCAGTTCTTC; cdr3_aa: CASRSGTGGVSSYNEQFF
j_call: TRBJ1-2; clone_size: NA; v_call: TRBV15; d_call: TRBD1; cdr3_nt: TGTGCCACCAGCAGAGGGGGACAGAACTATGGCTACACCTTC; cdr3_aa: CATSRGGQNYGYTF
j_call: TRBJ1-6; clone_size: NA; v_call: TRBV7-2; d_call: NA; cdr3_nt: TGTGCCAGCAGCGGAGGGGTTGGGTCGGTTGGGTATTCACCCCTCCACTTT; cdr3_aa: CASSGGVGSVGYSPLHF
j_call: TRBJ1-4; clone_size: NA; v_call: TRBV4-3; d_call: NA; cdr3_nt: TGCGCCAGCAGCCAAGGCATTAGGGGCACTAATGAAAAACTGTTTTTT; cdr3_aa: CASSQGIRGTNEKLFF
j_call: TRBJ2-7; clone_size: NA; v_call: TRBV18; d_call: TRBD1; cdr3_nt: TGTGCCAGCTCACCCCCGGACAGGGGGCCCTACGAGCAGTACTTC; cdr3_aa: CASSPPDRGPYEQYF
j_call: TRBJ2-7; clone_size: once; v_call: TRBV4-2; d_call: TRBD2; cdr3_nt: TGTGCCAGCGCACGGGGGGATTATCCCTACGAGCAGTACTTC; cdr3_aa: CASARGDYPYEQYF
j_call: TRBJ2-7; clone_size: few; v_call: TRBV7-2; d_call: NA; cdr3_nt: TGTGCCAGCAGCTACAGCCTCTACGAGCAGTACTTC; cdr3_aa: CASSYSLYEQYF
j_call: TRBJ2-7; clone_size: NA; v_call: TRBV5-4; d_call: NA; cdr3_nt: TGTGCCAGCAGCGAGGGACATAACTACGAGCAGTACTTC; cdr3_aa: CASSEGHNYEQYF
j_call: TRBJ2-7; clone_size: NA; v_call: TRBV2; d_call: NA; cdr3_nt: TGTGCCAGCAGTGATCTCTCAGAATCCTACGAGCAGTACTTC; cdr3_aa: CASSDLSESYEQYF
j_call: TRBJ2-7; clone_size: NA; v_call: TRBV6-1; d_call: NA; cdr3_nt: TGTGCCAGCAGTGAATATATCAGTTCCTACGAGCAGTACTTC; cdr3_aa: CASSEYISSYEQYF